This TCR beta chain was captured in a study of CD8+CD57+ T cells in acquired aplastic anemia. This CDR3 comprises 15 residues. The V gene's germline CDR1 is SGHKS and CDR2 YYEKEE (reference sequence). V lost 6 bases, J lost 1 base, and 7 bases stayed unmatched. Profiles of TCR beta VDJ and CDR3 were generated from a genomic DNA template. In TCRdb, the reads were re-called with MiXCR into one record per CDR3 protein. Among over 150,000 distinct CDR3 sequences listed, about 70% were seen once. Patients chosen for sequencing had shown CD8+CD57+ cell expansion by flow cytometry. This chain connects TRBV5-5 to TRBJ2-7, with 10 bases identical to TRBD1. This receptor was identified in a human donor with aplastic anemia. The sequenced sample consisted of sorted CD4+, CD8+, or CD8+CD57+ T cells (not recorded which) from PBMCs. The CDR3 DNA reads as TGTGCCAGCACCCTCGGGACAGGGGCATCCTACGAGCAGTACTTC. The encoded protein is CASTLGTGASYEQYF. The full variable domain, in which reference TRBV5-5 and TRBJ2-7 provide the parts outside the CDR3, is DAGVTQSPTHLIKTRGQQVTLRCSPISGHKSVSWYQQVLGQGPQFIFQYYEKEERGRGNFPDRFSARQFPNYSSELNVNALLLGDSALYLCASTLGTGASYEQYFGPGTRLTVT.